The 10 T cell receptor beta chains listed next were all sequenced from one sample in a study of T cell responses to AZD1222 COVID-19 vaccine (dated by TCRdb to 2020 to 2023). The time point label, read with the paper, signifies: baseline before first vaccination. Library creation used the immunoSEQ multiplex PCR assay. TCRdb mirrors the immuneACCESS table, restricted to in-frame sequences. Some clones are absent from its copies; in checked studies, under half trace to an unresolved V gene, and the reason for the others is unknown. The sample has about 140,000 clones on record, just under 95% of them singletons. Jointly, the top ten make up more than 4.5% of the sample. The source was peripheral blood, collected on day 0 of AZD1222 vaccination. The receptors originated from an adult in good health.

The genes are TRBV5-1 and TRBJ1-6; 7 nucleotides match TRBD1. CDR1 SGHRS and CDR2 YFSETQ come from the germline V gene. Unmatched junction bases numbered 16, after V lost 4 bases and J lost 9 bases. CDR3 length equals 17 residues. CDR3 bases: TGCGCCAGCAGCAGAACTTCAGGGACAGCTGAGAGTTCACCCCTCCACTTT. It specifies CASSRTSGTAESSPLHF. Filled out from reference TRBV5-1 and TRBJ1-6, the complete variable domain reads KAGVTQTPRYLIKTRGQQVTLSCSPISGHRSVSWYQQTPGQGLQFLFEYFSETQRNKGNFPGRFSGRQFSNSRSEMNVSTLELGDSALYLCASSRTSGTAESSPLHFGNGTRLTVT.

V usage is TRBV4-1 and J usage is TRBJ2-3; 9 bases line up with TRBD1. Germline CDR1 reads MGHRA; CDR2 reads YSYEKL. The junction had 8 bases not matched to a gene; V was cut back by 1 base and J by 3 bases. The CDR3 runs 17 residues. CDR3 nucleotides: TGCGCCAGCAGCCAAGTCGCTGGGACAGGGAGTACAGATACGCAGTATTTT. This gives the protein CASSQVAGTGSTDTQYF.

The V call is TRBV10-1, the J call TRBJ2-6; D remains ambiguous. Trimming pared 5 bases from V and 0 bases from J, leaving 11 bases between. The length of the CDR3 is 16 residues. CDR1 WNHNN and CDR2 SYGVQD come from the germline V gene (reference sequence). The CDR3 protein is CASSSTADSGANVLTF. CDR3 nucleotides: TGCGCCAGCAGTTCAACAGCCGACTCTGGGGCCAACGTCCTGACTTTC.

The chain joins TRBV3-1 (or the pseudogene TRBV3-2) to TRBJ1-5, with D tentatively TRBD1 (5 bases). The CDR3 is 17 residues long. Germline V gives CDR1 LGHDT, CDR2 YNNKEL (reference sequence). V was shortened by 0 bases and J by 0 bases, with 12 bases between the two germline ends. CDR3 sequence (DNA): TGTGCCAGCAGCCAAGATCGCCGGACACCTAGCAATCAGCCCCAGCATTTT. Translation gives CASSQDRRTPSNQPQHF.

For the CDR3, the DNA is TGTGCCAGCAGTTTACAGGGGCGCTACGAGCAGTACTTC. It codes for CASSLQGRYEQYF. J is TRBJ2-7 and V is TRBV12-3 or TRBV12-4; possible D gene TRBD1, 6 bases. The CDR3 has 13 amino acids. Trimming pared 2 bases from V and 3 bases from J, leaving 8 bases between.

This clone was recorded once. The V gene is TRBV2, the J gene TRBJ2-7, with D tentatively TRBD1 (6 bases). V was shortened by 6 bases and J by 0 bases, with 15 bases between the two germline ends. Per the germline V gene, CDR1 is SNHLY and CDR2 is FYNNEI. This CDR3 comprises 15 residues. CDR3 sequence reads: CASRSGTPSSYEQYF. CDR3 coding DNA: TGTGCCAGCAGATCCGGGACACCCAGCTCCTACGAGCAGTACTTC.

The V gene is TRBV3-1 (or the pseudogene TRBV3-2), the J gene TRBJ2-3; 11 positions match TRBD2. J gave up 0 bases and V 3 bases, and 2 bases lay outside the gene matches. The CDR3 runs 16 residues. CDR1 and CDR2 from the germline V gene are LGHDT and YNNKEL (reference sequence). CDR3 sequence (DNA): TGTGCCAGCAGCCACGGACTAGCGGGTAGCACAGATACGCAGTATTTT. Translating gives CASSHGLAGSTDTQYF.

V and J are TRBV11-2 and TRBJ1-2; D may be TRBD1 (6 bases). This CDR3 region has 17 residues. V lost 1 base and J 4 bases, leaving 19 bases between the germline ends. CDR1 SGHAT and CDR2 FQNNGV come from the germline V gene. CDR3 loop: CASSLAAVTGAGYGYTF. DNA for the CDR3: TGTGCCAGCAGCTTAGCTGCCGTGACGGGGGCGGGCTATGGCTACACCTTC.

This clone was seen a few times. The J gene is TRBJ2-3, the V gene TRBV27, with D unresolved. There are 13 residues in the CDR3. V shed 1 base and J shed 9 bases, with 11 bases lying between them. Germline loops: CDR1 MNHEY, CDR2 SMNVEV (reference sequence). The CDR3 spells CASSLFTAGTQYF. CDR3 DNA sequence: TGTGCCAGCAGTTTATTTACAGCCGGGACGCAGTATTTT.

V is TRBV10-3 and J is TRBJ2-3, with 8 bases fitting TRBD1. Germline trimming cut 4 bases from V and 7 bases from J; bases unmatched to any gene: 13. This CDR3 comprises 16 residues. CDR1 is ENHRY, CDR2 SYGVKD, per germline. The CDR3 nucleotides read TGTGCCATCAGTGTGGGACAGGATCCCCCCTTGAATACGCAGTATTTT. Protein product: CAISVGQDPPLNTQYF.